This is a list of T cell receptor beta chains from one sample in a study of CD8 T cells in Susac syndrome. TCRdb fed the immunoSEQ multiplex PCR reads into MiXCR, producing one record per CDR3 protein. This table has a few hundred thousand distinct CDR3 sequences, approximately 85% appearing once. Sample: CD8+ T cells from PBMCs. Receptor source: a human donor with multiple sclerosis. Both conserved end residues are part of each CDR3. Each record gives: J gene, D gene, clone size, V gene, CDR3 DNA, CDR3 protein. The D gene is left open where the match is weak. Expanded clones are given a class, and other clones once, few, many or no size at all.

TRBJ1-4 TRBD1 NA TRBV6-5 TGTGCCAGCAGTTACTCGCCAGACAGGGCGGCTAATGAAAAACTGTTTTTT CASSYSPDRAANEKLFF
TRBJ2-7 NA NA TRBV5-1 TGCGCCAGCAGTTGGACGGGGACACCTAACTACGAGCAGTACTTC CASSWTGTPNYEQYF
TRBJ2-4 NA NA TRBV19 TGTGCCAGTAGTCTGGATAACTCCAACCACATTCAGTACTTC CASSLDNSNHIQYF
TRBJ2-7 NA NA TRBV4-2 TGTGCCAGCAGCCAAGATGGGACCCTCGAGCAGTACTTC CASSQDGTLEQYF
TRBJ2-3 NA NA TRBV19 TGTGCCAGTAGTGTCGCCGGGGGAGCGGGTACTCCTGAAGCTGTCACAGATACGCAGTATTTT CASSVAGGAGTPEAVTDTQYF
TRBJ2-5 TRBD1 NA TRBV30 TGTGCCTGGAGTCAGGGGGCGCTGGAGACCCAGTACTTC CAWSQGALETQYF
TRBJ1-2 NA NA TRBV29-1 TGCAGCGTTGAAACACCCGAAGACTATGGCTACACCTTC CSVETPEDYGYTF
TRBJ2-1 NA NA TRBV19 TGTGCCAGTAGTATAGTAGGGGCAGTAAATGAGCAGTTCTTC CASSIVGAVNEQFF
TRBJ1-4 NA NA TRBV5-1 TGCGCCAGCAGCCCCCGGCCTGGGTACGCGGAAAAACTGTTTTTT CASSPRPGYAEKLFF
TRBJ1-2 NA NA TRBV4-1 TGCGCCAGCAGCCCTGGGGGGTTGACACAGGGTCCGGACTATGGCTACACCTTC CASSPGGLTQGPDYGYTF
TRBJ2-1 NA NA TRBV6-5 TGTGCCAGCAGTTACTCGACCCCTACAGGGTCGCTAGGCAATGAGCAGTTCTTC CASSYSTPTGSLGNEQFF
TRBJ2-1 NA NA TRBV5-5 TGTGCCAGCAGCTTGGCCTGGTTGGGGAGAAATGAGCAGTTCTTC CASSLAWLGRNEQFF
TRBJ2-1 TRBD1 NA TRBV6-5 TGTGCCAGCAGTTACGACAGGGATTACAATGAGCAGTTCTTC CASSYDRDYNEQFF
TRBJ2-7 TRBD1 NA TRBV10-2 TGCGCCAGCAGTGGGGACAGGGTCGAGCAGTACTTC CASSGDRVEQYF
TRBJ2-7 NA few TRBV6-1 TGTGCCAGCAGTCCTCGGAGCAGCTACGAGCAGTACTTC CASSPRSSYEQYF
TRBJ1-2 NA NA TRBV29-1 TGCAGCGTTGGTGAGGCAGAAGTTAGCTATGGCTACACCTTC CSVGEAEVSYGYTF
TRBJ2-7 NA NA TRBV30 TGTGCCTGGAGTGTGCCGACAGACGAGCAGTACTTC CAWSVPTDEQYF
TRBJ1-2 NA NA TRBV5-5 TGTGCCAGCAGCCCGGGCTGGGGGACGAACTATGGCTACACCTTC CASSPGWGTNYGYTF
TRBJ2-1 NA NA TRBV27 TGTGCCAGCAAGGGTAGCGGTGCCTACAATGAGCAGTTCTTC CASKGSGAYNEQFF
TRBJ1-6 NA NA TRBV6-5 TGTGCCAGCATGAGGGAGGGTAATTCACCCCTCCACTTT CASMREGNSPLHF
TRBJ2-7 NA few TRBV4-1 TGCGCCAGCAGCCAAGAAGAGAGGGCCGTCGAGCAGTACTTC CASSQEERAVEQYF
TRBJ2-3 NA NA TRBV5-5 TGTGCCAGCAGCCCGGATTGGGGCACCGGCACAGATACGCAGTATTTT CASSPDWGTGTDTQYF
TRBJ2-2 NA NA TRBV27 TGTGCCAGCAGTTTAACCCCAAAGAGGACCGGGGAGCTGTTTTTT CASSLTPKRTGELFF
TRBJ2-1 NA few TRBV6-5 TGTGCCAGCAGTTACGGGGCAGGGATGAATGAGCAGTTCTTC CASSYGAGMNEQFF
TRBJ2-3 NA NA TRBV30 TGTGCCTGGAGGTTGGCGGGTACAGATACGCAGTATTTT CAWRLAGTDTQYF
TRBJ2-2 TRBD2 NA TRBV28 TGTGCCAGCAGTTCTCTGGGCGCTCTAGCGGGAATCGGGGAGCTGTTTTTT CASSSLGALAGIGELFF
TRBJ2-5 NA NA TRBV7-9 TGTGCCAGCAGCTCTGAAGGAACAGGAAGTATTGCGACCCAGTACTTC CASSSEGTGSIATQYF
TRBJ1-1 NA NA TRBV27 TGTGCCAGCAGTTTATTGGGGGCTCTACACACTGAAGCTTTCTTT CASSLLGALHTEAFF
TRBJ2-6 TRBD1 NA TRBV5-1 TGCGCCAGCAGCTTCCGGGACAGCTACTCTGGGGCCAACGTCCTGACTTTC CASSFRDSYSGANVLTF
TRBJ2-7 NA NA TRBV5-1 TGCGCCAGCCAAGACGGAGGCAACGAGCAGTACTTC CASQDGGNEQYF
TRBJ2-7 NA NA TRBV28 TGTGCCAGCAGTTTACCCCCGTATCCCGAGCAGTACTTC CASSLPPYPEQYF
TRBJ2-3 NA NA TRBV4-1 TGCGCCAGCAGCCGAGCGGCAGACACAGATACGCAGTATTTT CASSRAADTDTQYF
TRBJ2-4 TRBD2 NA TRBV7-9 TGTGCCAGCAGCTTGGGGGAGGGGTCTCTAAACATTCAGTACTTC CASSLGEGSLNIQYF
TRBJ1-1 NA NA TRBV7-9 TGTGCCAGCAGCTTAGACAGGGTATTAGCTGAAGCTTTCTTT CASSLDRVLAEAFF
TRBJ1-2 NA NA TRBV13 TGTGCCAGCAGCTTCGGAAGGGGAGCTAACTATGGCTACACCTTC CASSFGRGANYGYTF
TRBJ2-1 NA NA TRBV29-1 TGCAGCGTTGAAGATCCTGGGCGGGAAGGGAATGTTGAGCAGTTCTTC CSVEDPGREGNVEQFF
TRBJ1-1 NA once TRBV28 TGTGCCAGCAGTCCTTATGTGGCTGAAGCTTTCTTT CASSPYVAEAFF
TRBJ2-7 NA few TRBV7-9 TGTGCCAGCACCCTTTACGGGTTTGGGGTGCAGTACTTC CASTLYGFGVQYF
TRBJ2-7 NA NA TRBV7-9 TGTGCCAGCAGCCAAGACGGTCGAGCGGGCCCAATCTACGAGCAGTACTTC CASSQDGRAGPIYEQYF
TRBJ2-3 NA NA TRBV2 TGTGCCGGCAGTGACCCGGGAGCAAGCACAGATACGCAGTATTTT CAGSDPGASTDTQYF
TRBJ2-3 TRBD1 NA TRBV7-9 TGTGCCAGCCAACAGGGGGCCAGCACAGATACGCAGTATTTT CASQQGASTDTQYF